This T cell receptor (beta chain) was observed in a study of shared clonotypes between healthy human individuals (dated by TCRdb to 2018 to 2020). Regarding the study in general: The cohort included three men and a couple of women between 18 and 49 years of age. Per donor, three plates each were used for CD4 naive and CD4 memory, two for CD8 naive, and one for CD8 memory. To estimate repertoire size and how much clonotype sharing occurs between individuals, the study deeply sequenced the blood TCR repertoires of about 5 healthy adults. Libraries were prepared and TCR repertoires were sequenced by different laboratories using diverse techniques, in order to increase sequencing depth and limit assay-specific biases. Per donor, leukapheresis produced somewhere between about 0.8 and 9.5 billion PBMCs.

What the work shows at the level of the full study, not this receptor alone: About 4.5% of naive CD4, 3.5% of naive CD8, roughly 2.4% of memory CD4, and about 0.4% of memory CD8 clonotypes were shared across several donors. Incomplete sequencing was indicated by rarefaction of sorted-subset datasets, despite the large sequencing depth. Naive subsets generally had larger estimated clonotype richness than memory subsets. Compared with non-shared clonotypes, clonotypes shared by all four sorted-subset donors had higher generation probabilities. Pairwise subsampling led to the expectation that sequencing depth would affect the degree of clonotype sharing among donors. Sampling was restricted to blood, and TCR repertoires in tissues likely differ from the TCR repertoires found in blood. The small number of donors limited the genetic and exposure-history diversity represented.

TCR CDR3 regions were amplified from genomic DNA by multiplex PCR using the deep immunoSEQ assay. Extracted genomic DNA from each cell subset was distributed evenly across all wells of several immunoSEQ 96-well plates, and each plate was treated as a replicate. For sorted subsets, each replicate PCR was loaded with roughly 200 ng genomic DNA, equivalent to about 30,000 T cell genomes. The purified libraries were quantified using a Qubit 3.0 fluorometer, sized with a Bioanalyzer 2100, and then quantified again using the KAPA Library Quantification kit. A separate single-read 150-cycle Illumina NextSeq 550 flow cell was used to sequence each immunoSEQ 96-well plate. Per the source publication's procedure: The immunoSEQ output contained only junctional sequences without quality scores, so filtering could not match that applied to full-length reads. To assign V/J genes and CDR3, sequences were annotated against IMGT germline references using PyIR, a Python wrapper for IgBLAST v1.9. Reads were filtered out if the reads had weak V/J assignments (E-value above 1e-6), no CDR3, stop codons, out-of-frame junctions, or ambiguous translated residues. V3J clonotypes were defined by identical inferred V gene, J gene, and CDR3 amino acid sequence. To compute the percentage overlap between repertoires, the number of shared unique clonotypes was divided by the size of the smaller repertoire. Three approaches were used to assess repertoire richness: RTK rarefaction, the Chao1 estimator, and Recon v2.1 estimates of unobserved clonotypes. Generation probabilities were computed with OLGA for all TCRbeta clonotypes obtained by the gDNA method from several donors. TCRdb stores this immuneACCESS table with in-frame sequences only. Part of the clones is absent; in the studies checked, under half of the shortfall reflects unresolved V genes, and no reason is known for the rest. V, J and clone size are taken as reported in that table, and D and trimming were inferred from the DNA itself. In this sample the table shows over a million clones, 95% to 99% of which occur a single time. The ten largest clonotypes hold less than 0.55% of the sample.

The donors were healthy, HIV-negative adults with no recently reported acute infections or vaccinations. Only Caucasian adults living in Nashville, Tennessee, USA were represented among the donors. CD4+ T cells were enriched by magnetic negative selection, after which naive cells were positively selected on CD45RA and the negative fraction was taken as the memory subset. After blood collection by leukapheresis, PBMCs were isolated using Ficoll-Histopaque density gradient centrifugation and then cryopreserved in the vapor phase of liquid nitrogen. Analytical flow cytometry was used to check the purity and quantity of each magnetically sorted T cell population. From each sorted fraction, genomic DNA was isolated and quantified by UV absorbance on a Nanodrop 2000c. Trimming takes 1 base from V and 2 bases from J, and the germline ends sit 17 bases apart. The CDR3 starts with the cysteine, ends with the phenylalanine, and has 17 residues. Only the CDR3 portion is preserved as DNA: 51 bases, with reading frame beginning at the first base. The germline V gene (reference sequence) sets CDR1 to LNHNV and CDR2 to YYDKDF.

As regards this clone: What this receptor recognizes is not known. Base qualities are not recorded, but no much larger clone differs from it by a single base.

The sequence was obtained from a man younger than 40 in good health. The specimen sequenced was naive CD4+ T cells sorted from blood. According to the study, the label for this sample's cell subset or site signals: CD45RA+ positively selected. The chain joins TRBV15 to TRBJ1-2; tentative D gene TRBD1, with 5 bases matching. CDR3 region: CATSRGHTGPGNYGYTF. DNA sequence: TGTGCCACCAGCAGAGGCCATACGGGACCGGGGAACTATGGCTACACCTTC.